This T cell receptor (beta chain) emerged from a study of neurological immune-mediated disorders. This clonotype was picked up many times. TCRdb analysed the 5' RACE reads with MiXCR anew, one entry per CDR3 protein. Among 45,000 or so distinct CDR3 sequences listed, approximately 3% were seen once. Sequenced input: PBMCs. The receptor was derived from a woman in her forties or fifties with multiple sclerosis.

The CDR3 nucleotides are TGTGCCAGCAGCTTGTACACCGGGGAGCTGTTTTTT. Its translation is CASSLYTGELFF. The chain uses TRBV7-8 and TRBJ2-2; D is unresolved. V was cut by 3 bases and J by 3 bases, with 2 bases left in between. Germline CDR1 and CDR2: SGHVS and FQNEAQ. The CDR3 loop spans 12 amino acids. Full variable domain (remainder filled in from reference TRBV7-8 and TRBJ2-2): GAGVSQSPRYKVAKRGQDVALRCDPISGHVSLFWYQQALGQGPEFLTYFQNEAQLDKSGLPSDRFFAERPEGSVSTLKIQRTQQEDSAVYLCASSLYTGELFFGEGSRLTVL.